This is a list of T cell receptor beta chains from one sample in a study of beta chain features in type 1 diabetes. Here immunoSEQ multiplex PCR was the method, and the copy in TCRdb shows in-frame clones only, minus some. The profile shows about 370,000 clones, roughly 16% of them singletons. The sequenced sample was naive CD4+ T cells from blood. The source of these receptors is a woman between 18 and 29 years old in good health. CDR3s include the opening cysteine and the closing phenylalanine or tryptophan. A D gene is named only where the DNA matches it firmly. Size is stated for part of the rows, as once, few or many counts, or as a class when the clone is expanded.

D gene,clone size,V gene,J gene,CDR3 DNA,CDR3 protein
TRBD1,few,TRBV30,TRBJ1-2,TGTGCCAGCCAGGGGGCTGTTGACTATGGCTACACCTTC,CASQGAVDYGYTF
NA,NA,TRBV20-1,TRBJ1-1,TGCAGTGCTAGAGATCGAACACGAAGCTTT,CSARDRTRSF
NA,NA,TRBV7-2,TRBJ2-1,TGTGCCAGCAGCTTAGACGGGTCAAGCTCCTACAATGAGCAGTTCTTC,CASSLDGSSSYNEQFF
TRBD2,NA,TRBV4-2,TRBJ2-2,TGTGCCAGCAGCCAAGGCAACAGCGGGAGGGCCGGAACCGGGGAGCTGTTTTTT,CASSQGNSGRAGTGELFF
NA,few,TRBV14,TRBJ2-3,TGTGCCAGCAGCCAACCCCTCGGAGATACGCAGTATTTT,CASSQPLGDTQYF
NA,NA,TRBV6-5,TRBJ2-5,TGTGCCAGCAGGACAGGAGAGACCCAGTACTTC,CASRTGETQYF
NA,few,TRBV6-6,TRBJ2-3,TGTGCCAGCAGTTCGGGTAGCCCAGATACGCAGTATTTT,CASSSGSPDTQYF
NA,few,TRBV19,TRBJ2-1,TGTGCCAGTAGTATCAGACAGTACAGCTCCTACAATGAGCAGTTCTTC,CASSIRQYSSYNEQFF
NA,NA,TRBV5-1,TRBJ1-1,TGCGCCAGCAGCTCTTCAACAGGAGCCACCCCGAACACTGAAGCTTTCTTT,CASSSSTGATPNTEAFF
NA,NA,TRBV7-9,TRBJ2-3,TGTGCCAGCAGCTTCAGAAACCCTAGCACAGATACGCAGTATTTT,CASSFRNPSTDTQYF
NA,NA,TRBV9,TRBJ2-3,TGTGCCAGCAGCGCCAGACAGGGCACAGATACGCAGTATTTT,CASSARQGTDTQYF
NA,NA,TRBV6-4,TRBJ1-1,TGTGCCAGCAGTGACTCGAGGGAGGGTGAAGCTTTCTTT,CASSDSREGEAFF
NA,few,TRBV20-1,TRBJ2-1,TGCAGTGCGCCGCTAGCTTACGAGCAGTTCTTC,CSAPLAYEQFF
TRBD2,NA,TRBV7-2,TRBJ2-3,TGTGCCAGCAGCTCGACTAGCGGGTCAGATACGCAGTATTTT,CASSSTSGSDTQYF
TRBD1,few,TRBV29-1,TRBJ1-2,TGCAGCGTTGAAGGGTATTCAGGGGGCAATGGCTACACCTTC,CSVEGYSGGNGYTF
NA,few,TRBV7-9,TRBJ1-5,TGTGCCAGCAGCTTATGGTCGAGTCAGCCCCAGCATTTT,CASSLWSSQPQHF
NA,NA,TRBV12-5,TRBJ2-5,TGTGCTAGTGGTTTGGGGACAGTAGAGACCCAGTACTTC,CASGLGTVETQYF
TRBD1,NA,TRBV19,TRBJ1-5,TGTGCCAGTAGTGGGACAGGGGGGAATCAGCCCCAGCATTTT,CASSGTGGNQPQHF
TRBD1,NA,TRBV29-1,TRBJ2-1,TGCAGCGTTGGGGACAGGGTTTTAGATGAGCAGTTCTTC,CSVGDRVLDEQFF
NA,NA,TRBV7-2,TRBJ2-7,TGTGCCAGCAGCTACCCGGGACTCACCTACGAGCAGTACTTC,CASSYPGLTYEQYF
NA,few,TRBV6-5,TRBJ1-2,TGTGCCAGCAGTTACTCGGAGGGGATGGGCTATGGCTACACCTTC,CASSYSEGMGYGYTF
NA,few,TRBV6-1,TRBJ1-2,TGTGCCAGCAGTGCCCTTGACAGTAGTAGAGACTATGGCTACACCTTC,CASSALDSSRDYGYTF
TRBD2,few,TRBV15,TRBJ2-1,TGTGCCACCAGCAGAGGTGGACTAGCGGGAGGAAATCAGCAGTTCTTC,CATSRGGLAGGNQQFF
TRBD1,few,TRBV27,TRBJ2-6,TGTGCCAGCAGAAGAGGAGGGACAGGGGGCCCCTCTGGGGCCAACGTCCTGACTTTC,CASRRGGTGGPSGANVLTF
NA,few,TRBV29-1,TRBJ2-4,TGCAGCGCCCTCTCACAGGACCTAAGCAAAAACATTCAGTACTTC,CSALSQDLSKNIQYF
TRBD2,few,TRBV15,TRBJ2-7,TGTGCCACCAGCTCCGGGAGGGGGACTGGAACCTACGAGCAGTACTTC,CATSSGRGTGTYEQYF
TRBD1,NA,TRBV30,TRBJ1-1,TGTGCCTGCCGACCTTATCCTGGACAGGGGGACACTGAAGCTTTCTTT,CACRPYPGQGDTEAFF